The clone carrying this TCR beta chain was observed a handful of times. The antigen is undetermined. This specimen belongs to a study of blood T cells in healthy people across ages. Study-wide results and limits: Observed TCR beta diversity per million T cells went down as age went up. This fall followed a roughly linear course with age.

The V end lost 8 bases, the J end lost 4 bases, and 19 bases lay between the germline ends. The CDR3 runs to 15 residues. Germline-derived CDR1 and CDR2 are MDHEN and SYDVKM. The sample, about 9.2 milliliters of peripheral blood, was drawn from each donor. Then a second PCR, running roughly 6 to 11 cycles, was carried out with a sample-barcoded 5' primer and a J-beta primer mix. Using its own MiXCR run on the 5' RACE reads, TCRdb lists one record per CDR3 protein. The sample has about 1.8 million distinct CDR3 sequences; roughly 52% are singletons. The chain uses TRBV28 and TRBJ2-3, with a tentative D call TRBD2 (6 bases). This receptor was obtained from a woman aged 40 to 50 in good health. Sequencing was carried out using blood. DNA of the CDR3: TGTGCCAGCTGGGAACCGGGACTTAGCGCAGATACGCAGTATTTT. Protein: CASWEPGLSADTQYF.